The 3 T cell receptor beta chains listed next were all sequenced from one sample in a study of cytomegalovirus exposure and HLA in healthy donors. PCR primers comprised 60 Vbeta and 13 Jbeta primers. Sequenced by immunoSEQ multiplex PCR; TCRdb stores in-frame clones only, minus some. The sample holds some 100,000 clones, around 74% seen once. The specimen sequenced was PBMCs. The source of these receptors is a male donor in good health and CMV-seropositive.

The CDR3 loop reads CASSDSGQTVFPYGYTF. The CDR3 DNA follows: TGTGCCAGCAGTGACTCAGGACAGACAGTCTTTCCCTATGGCTACACCTTC. The genes are TRBV6-4 and TRBJ1-2, with a tentative D call TRBD1 (6 bases). V shed 0 bases and J shed 4 bases, with 18 bases lying between them. Germline CDR1 and CDR2: MRHNA and SNTAGT. This CDR3 has 17 amino acids.

The V and J genes are TRBV6-5 and TRBJ1-6, with 7 bases identical to TRBD1. CDR3 size: 14 residues. J gave up 6 bases and V 6 bases, and 5 bases lay outside the gene matches. Germline V gene sequence: CDR1 MNHEY, CDR2 SVGAGI. The CDR3 reads CASRQTGRNSPLHF. CDR3 DNA sequence: TGTGCCAGCAGACAGACAGGGCGTAATTCACCCCTCCACTTT.

The V and J genes are TRBV5-4 and TRBJ2-5, with 7 bases aligning to TRBD1. In germline, CDR1 is SGHNT, CDR2 YYREEE (reference sequence). This CDR3 contains 14 residues. The junction had 10 bases not matched to a gene; V was cut back by 3 bases and J by 8 bases. As DNA, the CDR3 is TGTGCCAGCAGCTCACGACAGGGTCAGGAAACCCAGTACTTC. Protein product: CASSSRQGQETQYF.